What follows describes a single TCR beta chain. These data come from a study of blood T cell repertoires in COVID-19. Study in general: Acute and convalescent COVID-19 samples came from the United States, Italy and Spain. Sources were T cells, B-cell-depleted T cells, or PBMCs; the material itself was cDNA or gDNA.

Authors' analysis steps: Counts of nucleated cells, estimated from reference gene primer amplification, were obtained. Method: immunoSEQ multiplex PCR; TCRdb's copy keeps in-frame clones and lacks some. V, J and clone size were drawn from that table, and D and trimming were deduced from the DNA. Of about 240,000 clones listed, about 86% were seen once; the top ten hold just over 3%. The V gene's germline CDR1 is MNHEY and CDR2 SVGAGI. The CDR3 extends over 14 amino acids. Trimming removed 2 bases from V and 3 bases from J, with 7 bases in between. This chain uses TRBV6-5 with TRBJ1-4, with D possibly matching TRBD1 (5 bases). The clonotype was recovered from a woman in her twenties or thirties who had recovered from COVID-19. The sequenced sample was peripheral blood. The CDR3 coding sequence is TGTGCCAGCAGTTACGGGGCCTCTAATGAAAAACTGTTTTTT. It codes for CASSYGASNEKLFF.